These 2 T cell receptor beta chains share one sample of origin, sequenced in a study of OX40 agonist ivuxolimab in advanced cancers. The assay was immunoSEQ multiplex PCR, and TCRdb's table has in-frame clones only and misses some. The data contain tens of thousands of clones, 75% to 90% of them singletons. The sample was CD4+ or CD8+ T cells sorted from blood, taken in a trial of the OX40 agonist ivuxolimab. These receptors were obtained from an adult with an advanced solid tumor such as melanoma, head and neck, liver or kidney cancer.

The chain carries TRBV6-5 and TRBJ2-1; 9 bases fit TRBD2. The CDR3 loop spans 16 amino acids. Germline-derived CDR1 and CDR2 are MNHEY and SVGAGI. With V trimmed by 4 bases and J by 5 bases, 9 bases remained unmatched. CDR3 DNA sequence: TGTGCCAGCAGTTCTACTGGCGGGGGGGGTAACAATGAGCAGTTCTTC. It yields the protein CASSSTGGGGNNEQFF.

The CDR3 bases are TGTGCCATCAGTCCGCGAAATCAGCCCCAGCATTTT. This sequence encodes CAISPRNQPQHF. The chain recombines TRBV10-3 with TRBJ1-5; D unclear. Deletions cut 5 bases from V and 4 bases from J, with 6 bases between. Germline V gene sequence: CDR1 ENHRY, CDR2 SYGVKD. The CDR3 is made up of 12 amino acids.